The rows below give T cell receptor beta chains drawn from one sample of a study of technical replicates of blood from several donors. The assay was immunoSEQ multiplex PCR, and TCRdb's table has in-frame clones only and misses some. The sample has fewer than 65,000 clones, approximately 87% seen once. The sequencing input was PBMCs. The receptors here all came from a human donor in good health. Some clones in this sample may be carry-over from other donors' samples. CDR3s include the opening cysteine and the closing phenylalanine or tryptophan. Fields, in order: V gene, D gene, J gene, clone size, CDR3 protein, CDR3 DNA. The D gene is left open where the match is weak. Rows give clone size only sometimes, using once, few, many, or a class for an expanded clone.

V gene: TRBV7-3
D gene: TRBD2
J gene: TRBJ2-5
clone size: NA
CDR3 protein: CASSLDASGRSPQYF
CDR3 DNA: TGTGCCAGCAGCCTTGATGCGAGCGGGAGGTCTCCCCAGTACTTC

V gene: TRBV25-1
D gene: NA
J gene: TRBJ1-2
clone size: NA
CDR3 protein: CASSEQGFGYTF
CDR3 DNA: TGTGCCAGCAGTGAGCAGGGCTTTGGCTACACCTTC

V gene: TRBV27
D gene: NA
J gene: TRBJ1-6
clone size: NA
CDR3 protein: CASSMTVYNSPLHF
CDR3 DNA: TGTGCCAGCAGTATGACAGTCTATAATTCACCCCTCCACTTT

V gene: TRBV18
D gene: TRBD2
J gene: TRBJ2-1
clone size: NA
CDR3 protein: CASSPAAAGGPNEQFF
CDR3 DNA: TGTGCCAGCTCCCCTGCCGCTGCGGGAGGGCCCAATGAGCAGTTCTTC

V gene: TRBV21-1
D gene: NA
J gene: TRBJ1-2
clone size: once
CDR3 protein: CASSTRRKFADYVNTF
CDR3 DNA: TGTGCCAGCAGCACCCGGAGGAAGTTCGCTGACTATGTCAACACCTTC

V gene: TRBV7-9
D gene: NA
J gene: TRBJ2-1
clone size: NA
CDR3 protein: CASSLGSGLNYNEQFF
CDR3 DNA: TGTGCCAGCAGCTTAGGTAGCGGACTAAACTACAATGAGCAGTTCTTC

V gene: TRBV10-3
D gene: TRBD2
J gene: TRBJ2-2
clone size: NA
CDR3 protein: CAISVGGGGTGELFF
CDR3 DNA: TGTGCCATCAGCGTCGGGGGGGGCGGCACCGGGGAGCTGTTTTTT

V gene: TRBV9
D gene: TRBD1
J gene: TRBJ1-2
clone size: NA
CDR3 protein: CASSVGQGYYGYTF
CDR3 DNA: TGTGCCAGCAGCGTGGGACAGGGGTACTATGGCTACACCTTC

V gene: TRBV5-4
D gene: NA
J gene: TRBJ2-1
clone size: NA
CDR3 protein: CASSLDSYNEQFF
CDR3 DNA: TGTGCCAGCAGCTTGGACAGCTACAATGAGCAGTTCTTC

V gene: TRBV6-5
D gene: NA
J gene: TRBJ1-3
clone size: NA
CDR3 protein: CASTGGNTIYF
CDR3 DNA: TGTGCCAGTACGGGGGGAAACACCATATATTTT

V gene: TRBV2
D gene: NA
J gene: TRBJ2-7
clone size: few
CDR3 protein: CATAAPGNSYEQYF
CDR3 DNA: TGTGCCACCGCCGCGCCAGGGAATTCCTACGAGCAGTACTTC

V gene: TRBV30
D gene: TRBD1
J gene: TRBJ1-6
clone size: NA
CDR3 protein: CAWEGLDRNNSPLHF
CDR3 DNA: TGTGCCTGGGAGGGATTGGACAGGAATAATTCACCCCTCCACTTT

V gene: TRBV7-3
D gene: NA
J gene: TRBJ1-2
clone size: NA
CDR3 protein: CASSLRNGNGYTF
CDR3 DNA: TGTGCCAGCAGCTTAAGGAACGGGAATGGCTACACCTTC

V gene: TRBV27
D gene: NA
J gene: TRBJ1-1
clone size: NA
CDR3 protein: CASSLRGMNTEAFF
CDR3 DNA: TGTGCCAGCAGTTTACGGGGGATGAACACTGAAGCTTTCTTT

V gene: TRBV7-9
D gene: TRBD1
J gene: TRBJ2-4
clone size: NA
CDR3 protein: CASSNTGTENKNIQYF
CDR3 DNA: TGTGCCAGCAGCAATACCGGGACAGAGAACAAAAACATTCAGTACTTC

V gene: TRBV15
D gene: NA
J gene: TRBJ2-1
clone size: NA
CDR3 protein: CATSREGDEQFF
CDR3 DNA: TGTGCCACCAGCAGAGAAGGGGATGAGCAGTTCTTC

V gene: TRBV2
D gene: TRBD1
J gene: TRBJ1-2
clone size: NA
CDR3 protein: CASSERPGQGRGYTF
CDR3 DNA: TGTGCCAGCAGTGAAAGGCCCGGACAGGGGCGGGGCTACACCTTC

V gene: TRBV19
D gene: TRBD1
J gene: TRBJ2-2
clone size: NA
CDR3 protein: CASSIPRTGAGELFF
CDR3 DNA: TGTGCCAGTAGTATCCCCCGGACAGGGGCCGGGGAGCTGTTTTTT

V gene: TRBV7-2
D gene: TRBD2
J gene: TRBJ2-7
clone size: NA
CDR3 protein: CASSLDGRAYEQYF
CDR3 DNA: TGTGCCAGCAGCTTAGACGGGAGGGCCTACGAGCAGTACTTC

V gene: TRBV6-6
D gene: NA
J gene: TRBJ2-1
clone size: NA
CDR3 protein: CASSYALSSYNEQFF
CDR3 DNA: TGTGCCAGCAGTTATGCGTTGAGCTCCTACAATGAGCAGTTCTTC

V gene: TRBV5-1
D gene: NA
J gene: TRBJ1-1
clone size: NA
CDR3 protein: CASSLVVSAPEAFF
CDR3 DNA: TGCGCCAGCAGCTTGGTGGTGTCAGCGCCTGAAGCTTTCTTT

V gene: TRBV6-1
D gene: TRBD2
J gene: TRBJ2-3
clone size: NA
CDR3 protein: CASKREGNTDTQYF
CDR3 DNA: TGTGCCAGCAAGCGGGAGGGCAACACAGATACGCAGTATTTT

V gene: TRBV7-9
D gene: TRBD1
J gene: TRBJ2-6
clone size: NA
CDR3 protein: CASSPRTGGWSSGANVLTF
CDR3 DNA: TGTGCCAGCAGCCCGAGGACAGGGGGCTGGAGCTCTGGGGCCAACGTCCTGACTTTC

V gene: TRBV7-8
D gene: NA
J gene: TRBJ1-5
clone size: NA
CDR3 protein: CASSLEGQPQHF
CDR3 DNA: TGTGCCAGCAGCTTAGAGGGGCAGCCCCAGCATTTT

V gene: TRBV6-1
D gene: TRBD1
J gene: TRBJ1-1
clone size: NA
CDR3 protein: CASSAGTGNTEAFF
CDR3 DNA: TGTGCCAGCAGTGCCGGGACAGGTAACACTGAAGCTTTCTTT

V gene: TRBV5-4
D gene: TRBD2
J gene: TRBJ2-2
clone size: NA
CDR3 protein: CASSLRAGGPGELFF
CDR3 DNA: TGTGCCAGCAGCTTGCGGGCGGGGGGGCCCGGGGAGCTGTTTTTT

V gene: TRBV2
D gene: NA
J gene: TRBJ2-7
clone size: NA
CDR3 protein: CASKYRADAYEQYF
CDR3 DNA: TGTGCCAGCAAATACAGGGCAGACGCCTACGAGCAGTACTTC